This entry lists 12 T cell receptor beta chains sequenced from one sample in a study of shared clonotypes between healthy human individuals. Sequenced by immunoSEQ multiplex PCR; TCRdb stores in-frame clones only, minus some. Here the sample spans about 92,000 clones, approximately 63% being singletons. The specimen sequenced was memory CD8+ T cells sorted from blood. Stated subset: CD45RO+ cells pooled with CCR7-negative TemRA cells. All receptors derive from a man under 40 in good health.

CDR3 nucleotide sequence: TGTGCCAGCAGCGAAAGTCCAGGGGGCGCAGATGAAAAACTGTTTTTT. This sequence encodes CASSESPGGADEKLFF. The chain is built from TRBV7-9 and TRBJ1-4; 8 bases match TRBD1. This CDR3 spans 16 amino acids. Germline CDR1 SEHNR, CDR2 FQNEAQ (reference sequence). With 5 bases clipped from V and 6 bases from J, the junction kept 11 bases outside the gene matches.

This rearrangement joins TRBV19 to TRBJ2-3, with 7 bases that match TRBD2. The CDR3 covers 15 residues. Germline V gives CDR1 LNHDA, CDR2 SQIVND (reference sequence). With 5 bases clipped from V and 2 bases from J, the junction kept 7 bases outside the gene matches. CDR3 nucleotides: TGTGCCAGTAGTCCTGGCGGGGGTTACACAGATACGCAGTATTTT. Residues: CASSPGGGYTDTQYF. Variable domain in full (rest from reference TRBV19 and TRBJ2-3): DGGITQSPKYLFRKEGQNVTLSCEQNLNHDAMYWYRQDPGQGLRLIYYSQIVNDFQKGDIAEGYSVSREKKESFPLTVTSAQKNPTAFYLCASSPGGGYTDTQYFGPGTRLTVL.

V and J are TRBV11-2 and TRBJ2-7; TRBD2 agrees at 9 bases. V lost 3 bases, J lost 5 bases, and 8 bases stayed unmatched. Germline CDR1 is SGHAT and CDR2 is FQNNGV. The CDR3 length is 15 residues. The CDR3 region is CASSFLAGGHDEQYF. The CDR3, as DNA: TGTGCCAGCAGCTTTTTGGCGGGAGGGCACGACGAGCAGTACTTC.

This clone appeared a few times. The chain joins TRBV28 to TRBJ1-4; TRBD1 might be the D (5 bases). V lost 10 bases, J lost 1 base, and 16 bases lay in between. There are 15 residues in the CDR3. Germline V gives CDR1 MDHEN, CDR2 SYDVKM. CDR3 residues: CAITDRRETNEKLFF. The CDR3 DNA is TGTGCCATTACCGACAGACGGGAAACTAATGAAAAACTGTTTTTT.

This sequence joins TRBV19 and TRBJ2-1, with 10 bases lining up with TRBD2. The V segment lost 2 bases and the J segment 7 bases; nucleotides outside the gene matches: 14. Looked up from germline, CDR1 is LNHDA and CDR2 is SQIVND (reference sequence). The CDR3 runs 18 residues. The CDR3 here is CASSISGLAGAGRNEQFF. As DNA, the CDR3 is TGTGCCAGTAGTATATCCGGCCTAGCGGGAGCGGGGAGAAATGAGCAGTTCTTC.

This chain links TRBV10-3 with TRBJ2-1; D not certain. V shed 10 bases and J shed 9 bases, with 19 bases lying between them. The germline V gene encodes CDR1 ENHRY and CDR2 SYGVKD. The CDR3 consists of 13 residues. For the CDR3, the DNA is TGTGCCAACGCCCCGGCGGCCTACGTTGAGCAGTTCTTC. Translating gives CANAPAAYVEQFF.

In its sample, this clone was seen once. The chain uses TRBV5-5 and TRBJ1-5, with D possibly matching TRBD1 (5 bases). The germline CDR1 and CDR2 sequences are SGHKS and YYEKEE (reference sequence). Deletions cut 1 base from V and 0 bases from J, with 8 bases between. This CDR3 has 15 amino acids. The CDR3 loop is CASSLFQGSNQPQHF. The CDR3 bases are TGTGCCAGCAGCTTGTTTCAGGGTAGCAATCAGCCCCAGCATTTT.

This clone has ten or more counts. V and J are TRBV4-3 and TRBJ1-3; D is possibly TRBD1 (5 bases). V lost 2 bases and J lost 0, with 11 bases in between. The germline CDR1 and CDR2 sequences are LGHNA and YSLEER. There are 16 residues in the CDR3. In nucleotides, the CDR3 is TGCGCCAGCAGCCAACAGGGAGTGGACTCTGGAAACACCATATATTTT. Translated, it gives CASSQQGVDSGNTIYF.

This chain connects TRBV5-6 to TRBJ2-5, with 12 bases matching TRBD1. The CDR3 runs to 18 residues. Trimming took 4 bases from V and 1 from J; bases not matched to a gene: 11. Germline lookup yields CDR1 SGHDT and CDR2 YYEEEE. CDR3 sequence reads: CASSIGPRDRGLQETQYF. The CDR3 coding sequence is TGTGCCAGCAGCATAGGACCCCGGGACAGGGGGCTCCAAGAGACCCAGTACTTC.

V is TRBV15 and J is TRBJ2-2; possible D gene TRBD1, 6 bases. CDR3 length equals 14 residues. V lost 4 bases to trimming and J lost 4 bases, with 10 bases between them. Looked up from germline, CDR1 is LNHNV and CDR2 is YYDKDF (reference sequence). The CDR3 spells CATSNHRVTGELFF. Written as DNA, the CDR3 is TGTGCCACCAGCAACCACAGGGTCACCGGGGAGCTGTTTTTT.

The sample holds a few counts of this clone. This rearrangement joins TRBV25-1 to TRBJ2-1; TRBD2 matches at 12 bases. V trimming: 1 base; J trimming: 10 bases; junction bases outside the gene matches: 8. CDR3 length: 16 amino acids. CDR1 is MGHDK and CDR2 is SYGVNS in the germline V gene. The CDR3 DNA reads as TGTGCCAGCAGTGAATGGTTGGCTAGCGGGAGGGCCGAGCAGTTCTTC. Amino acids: CASSEWLASGRAEQFF.

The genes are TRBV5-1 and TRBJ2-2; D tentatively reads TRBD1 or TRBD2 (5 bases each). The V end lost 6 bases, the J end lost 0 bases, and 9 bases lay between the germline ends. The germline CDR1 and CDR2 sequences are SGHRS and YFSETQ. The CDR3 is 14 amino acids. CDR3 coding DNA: TGCGCCAGCACCCCGGGACCGAACACCGGGGAGCTGTTTTTT. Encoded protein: CASTPGPNTGELFF.